This T cell receptor (beta chain) appears in the sequencing data of a study of OX40 agonist ivuxolimab in advanced cancers. Study-level background: With ivuxolimab, an agonistic anti-OX40 (CD134) antibody, patients were treated. A male proportion of approximately 80% was recorded, with mean age about 54 years and range about 20 to 79.

Blood was sampled at baseline, cycle 4 day 1, and cycle 7 day 1. Study-level results: More expanded clones were seen, on average, in CD8+ T cells than in CD4+.

Generated by immunoSEQ multiplex PCR, the TCRdb table keeps only in-frame clones and is missing some. Here the sample spans 50,000 to 60,000 clones, around 85% being singletons. Notes on this clone: Its cognate antigen is unknown.

CDR3 length: 15 amino acids. Looked up from germline, CDR1 is SGHRS and CDR2 is YFSETQ. Trimming removed 5 bases at V and 6 bases at J, with 19 bases between. The TCR originated in an adult with an advanced solid tumor such as melanoma, head and neck, liver or kidney cancer. The sequenced sample was CD4+ or CD8+ T cells sorted from blood, obtained in a trial of the OX40 agonist ivuxolimab. V is TRBV5-1 and J is TRBJ2-3; TRBD1 is a possible D gene (6 bases). The CDR3: CASRTLQGMKDTQYF. The CDR3 bases are TGCGCCAGCAGGACACTACAGGGAATGAAGGATACGCAGTATTTT. Looking up the rest from reference TRBV5-1 and TRBJ2-3 gives the full variable domain: KAGVTQTPRYLIKTRGQQVTLSCSPISGHRSVSWYQQTPGQGLQFLFEYFSETQRNKGNFPGRFSGRQFSNSRSEMNVSTLELGDSALYLCASRTLQGMKDTQYFGPGTRLTVL.